Following are 32 T cell receptor delta chains from one sample sequenced in a study of gammadelta T cells in human blood (dated by TCRdb to the early 2020s). Library preparation was by RT-PCR. Instrument on record: Illumina MiSeq. The public reads were reprocessed by TCRdb using CATT, and rows of matching DNA were later combined. This sample is represented by approximately 500 delta-chain clones; roughly three fifths of them were singletons. About half of the sample is taken by the ten largest. Sequences were obtained from non-Vgamma9Vdelta2 gamma-delta T cells from fetal blood. The receptors were sampled from a human fetus.

In the case of this clone: The likely explanation is a read error, given a far larger clone one base away. V and J are TRAV38-2/DV8 and TRDJ2, with D possibly being TRDD3 (6 bases). The CDR3 consists of 13 residues. Germline V gives CDR1 TSESDYY, CDR2 QEAYKQQN. The CDR3 loop is CAYRSGGSTQRFF. CDR3 in DNA: TGTGCTTATAGGAGCGGGGGATCCACACAACGCTTCTTT. The whole variable domain, filled in from reference TRAV38-2/DV8 and TRDJ2, reads AQTVTQSQPEMSVQEAETVTLSCTYDTSESDYYLFWYKQPPSRQMILVIRQEAYKQQNATENRFSVNFQKAAKSFSLKISDSQLGDAAMYFCAYRSGGSTQRFFGKGTQLIVEP.

Of note for this clone: A far larger clone is one nucleotide away, so this likely arose from a read error. The chain carries TRAV29/DV5 and TRDJ1; TRDD3 agrees at 8 bases. CDR3 length: 16 residues. Germline CDR1 and CDR2: NSMFDY and ISSIKDK. With 0 bases clipped from V and 1 base from J, the junction kept 8 bases outside the gene matches. Here the CDR3 reads CAASATGGPCTDKLIF. In DNA form, the CDR3 reads TGTGCAGCAAGCGCGACTGGGGGTCCATGCACCGATAAACTCATCTTT.

This clone was counted a few times. TCRdb has a much larger clone's protein, which differs at residue 7 from the translation of this DNA, likely because of a read error; what is shown is the protein translated from the DNA. J is TRDJ2 and V is TRAV38-2/DV8; 9 bases align to TRDD3. Per the germline V gene, CDR1 is TSESDYY and CDR2 is QEAYKQQN. The CDR3 sequence is 16 residues long. V lost 10 bases to trimming and J lost 0 bases; unmatched junction nucleotides: 10. CDR3 sequence: CAAYWGTQALTAQLFF. CDR3 coding DNA: TGTGCTGCGTACTGGGGGACGCAAGCTTTGACAGCACAACTCTTCTTT.

In the case of this clone: This likely traces to a read error, being one base from a far larger clone. Different DNA sequences within this sample yield the same CDR3. The chain recombines TRAV14/DV4 with TRDJ1; 7 positions match TRDD3. After removal of 4 bases from V and 3 bases from J, the junction contained 5 bases not matched to a gene. Germline V CDR1 and CDR2: TSDPSYG, QGSYDQQN (reference sequence). This CDR3 is built from 14 residues. The CDR3 sequence: CAMRGGYVSDKLIF. Written as DNA, the CDR3 is TGTGCAATGAGAGGTGGATACGTGTCCGATAAACTCATCTTT.

Turning to this clone: TCRdb shows a much larger clone's protein in place of this DNA's translation, and the two differ at residue 12, likely through a read error; the protein shown is translated from the DNA. This chain connects TRAV29/DV5 to TRDJ1; D possibly uses TRDD2 or TRDD3 (9 bases each). Deletions cut 2 bases from V and 0 bases from J, with 38 bases between. The CDR3 is 23 amino acids. CDR1 NSMFDY and CDR2 ISSIKDK come from the germline V gene. For the CDR3, the DNA is TGTGCAGCAAGGGACCCTTCCTACGTTTTCTCTCGGGGATACGCGGCGTACACCGATAAACTCATCTTT. Protein: CAARDPSYVFSRGYAAYTDKLIF.

About this clone: This probably arose from a read error, given a far larger clone one base away. V is TRDV1 and J is TRDJ2; TRDD3 agrees at 8 bases. Per germline, CDR1 TSWWSYY and CDR2 QGS. Losses at the gene ends were 1 base for V and 0 bases for J; bases not matched to a gene: 16. The CDR3 sequence is 21 residues long. The CDR3 is CALGEHGLVLGGPSLTAQLFF. The CDR3 nucleotides are TGTGCTCTTGGGGAACACGGCCTTGTACTGGGGGGCCCCTCTTTGACAGCACAACTCTTCTTT.

A word on this clone: A far larger clone lies a single base away; this is likely a read error. This sample also contains other DNA sequences that code for the same CDR3. The V gene is TRAV38-2/DV8, the J gene TRDJ2, with a possible D match to TRDD3 (5 bases). CDR1 is TSESDYY, CDR2 QEAYKQQN, per germline. Trimming took 0 bases from V and 9 from J, leaving 9 bases between them. The CDR3 sequence is 13 residues long. The DNA for the CDR3 is TGTGCTTATAGGAGCGGGGGGTCCACACAACTCTTCTTT. Protein product: CAYRSGGSTQLFF. Complete variable domain (other parts from reference TRAV38-2/DV8 and TRDJ2): AQTVTQSQPEMSVQEAETVTLSCTYDTSESDYYLFWYKQPPSRQMILVIRQEAYKQQNATENRFSVNFQKAAKSFSLKISDSQLGDAAMYFCAYRSGGSTQLFFGKGTQLIVEP.

This clone is medium-sized by share. Given a much more abundant clone one base away, this may be a read error. J is TRDJ1 and V is TRDV2, with 9 bases fitting TRDD3. CDR1 and CDR2 from the germline V gene are GEAIGNYY and EKD. This CDR3 is 15 amino acids long. Trimming took 5 bases from V and 1 from J; bases not matched to a gene: 7. In DNA, the CDR3 is TGTGCCTGTGGCAAGCCGGGGGATACCACCGATAAACTCATCTTT. Amino acid sequence: CACGKPGDTTDKLIF.

This clone is classed as large. This sequence joins TRDV2 and TRDJ3; D possibly corresponds to TRDD3 (5 bases). Per the germline V gene, CDR1 is GEAIGNYY and CDR2 is EKD. The CDR3 runs 17 residues. The ends were cut back, 0 bases at V and 2 bases at J, with 10 bases in the middle. Here the CDR3 reads CACDTAGQTWDTRQMFF. DNA of the CDR3: TGTGCCTGTGACACCGCTGGGCAAACCTGGGACACCCGACAGATGTTTTTC.

Notes on this clone: TCRdb records a much larger clone's protein for this DNA, with a difference at residue 3 that likely arises from a read error; the protein given is the translation of the DNA. This chain joins TRDV1 and TRDJ1, with D maybe TRDD2 (6 bases). Germline V gene sequence: CDR1 TSWWSYY, CDR2 QGS. The CDR3 runs 15 residues. CDR3 loop: CAFGEPTSWEVKLIF. The CDR3 region has the DNA TGTGCTTTTGGGGAACCCACTTCCTGGGAGGTTAAACTCATCTTT.

A note on this clone: A far larger clone is off by one base, so a read error is likely. The same CDR3 is also encoded by other DNA sequences in this sample. The chain links TRDV1 to TRDJ3; 10 nucleotides match TRDD3. Trimming cost V 2 bases and J 0 bases; bases outside gene matches: 13. Germline loops: CDR1 TSWWSYY, CDR2 QGS. The CDR3 totals 22 residues. The CDR3 region has the DNA TGTGCTCTTGGGGAAAGGGCCCCGGGGGGGATACGAAGCTCCTGGGACACCCGACAGATGTTTTTC. Translation: CALGERAPGGIRSSWDTRQMFF.

For this clone: A far larger clone is only one base removed, so a read error is likely. The sample has other DNA sequences that encode this CDR3 too. The rearrangement joins TRAV29/DV5 to TRDJ1, with TRDD3 matching over 8 bases. This CDR3 spans 16 amino acids. The V gene end was trimmed by 0 bases and the J gene end by 0 bases; junction bases not matched to a gene: 7. Germline CDR1 is NSMFDY and CDR2 is ISSIKDK. This CDR3 is CAASATGGPYTDKLIF. CDR3 DNA: TGTGCAGCAAGCGCGACTGGGGGTCCGTACACCGATAAACTCATCTTT.

This clone was detected once. Given a far larger clone just one base away, this is likely a sequencing read error. Other DNA sequences in the same sample also yield this CDR3. The gene calls are TRDV2 and TRDJ3; 8 bases are shared with TRDD3. Looked up from germline, CDR1 is GEAIGNYY and CDR2 is EKD. Unmatched junction bases numbered 9, after V lost 0 bases and J lost 0 bases. There are 20 residues in the CDR3. CDR3 DNA sequence: TGTGCCTGTGACACCGAGCGGGGGGATATTAGCTCCTGGGACACCCGACAGATGTTTTTC. Translating it yields CACDTERGDISSWDTRQMFF.

By share, this clone ranks as medium-sized. A far larger clone is off by one base, so a read error is likely. The rearrangement uses TRAV38-2/DV8 and TRDJ2; TRDD3 aligns across 10 bases. Germline loops: CDR1 TSESDYY, CDR2 QEAYKQQN. V was pared by 10 bases and J by 3 bases, with 12 bases of the junction left unmatched. The CDR3 sequence is 16 residues long. DNA of the CDR3: TGTGCTGCGTACTGGGGGATGCAAGCTGTGACAGCACAACTCTTCTTT. It is translated as CAAYWGMQAVTAQLFF.

To note about this clone: TCRdb attributes to this sequence the protein of a much larger clone, which differs from the DNA translation at residue 9; a read error is likely, and the protein displayed is translated from the DNA. The chain uses TRAV36/DV7 and TRDJ3, with 9 positions matching TRDD3. The V and J ends lost 5 bases and 0 bases, in that order; junction bases with no gene match: 9. Germline V gene sequence: CDR1 VTNFRS, CDR2 LTSSGIE (reference sequence). CDR3 length equals 18 residues. The chain's CDR3 is CAVAYWGRGSWDTRQMFF. CDR3 nucleotide sequence: TGTGCTGTCGCTTACTGGGGGAGGGGCTCCTGGGACACCCGACAGATGTTTTTC. Drawing the rest from reference TRAV36/DV7 and TRDJ3, the complete variable domain is EDKVVQSPLSLVVHEGDTVTLNCSYEVTNFRSLLWYKQEKKAPTFLFMLTSSGIEKKSGRLSSILDKKELSSILNITATQTGDSAIYLCAVAYWGRGSWDTRQMFFGTGIKLFVEP.

This clone has just a few counts. A read error is likely here: a far larger clone is one base away. The V gene is TRAV38-2/DV8, the J gene TRDJ2; 10 nucleotides align to TRDD3. CDR1 is TSESDYY and CDR2 is QEAYKQQN in the germline V gene. This CDR3 spans 16 amino acids. The CDR3 DNA reads as TGTGCTGCGTACTGGGGGATGCAAGCTTTGACAGCACAACGCTTCTTT. It is translated as CAAYWGMQALTAQRFF.

Concerning this clone itself: A far larger clone is off by one base, so a read error is likely. This same CDR3 is encoded by further DNA sequences in the sample. V and J are TRDV2 and TRDJ3, with 12 bases fitting TRDD3. The CDR3 consists of 19 residues. The V gene's germline CDR1 is GEAIGNYY and CDR2 EKD. CDR3 in amino acids: CACDPINWGIPWDTRQMFF. The CDR3 DNA reads TGTGCCTGTGACCCCATTAACTGGGGGATACCCTGGGACACCCGACAGATGTTCTTC.

About this clone itself: This likely reflects a read error, since a far larger clone is one base away. Within the sample, other DNA sequences also encode this same CDR3. The chain links TRDV1 to TRDJ1, with D possibly TRDD3 on 5 matching bases. The germline CDR1 and CDR2 sequences are TSWWSYY and QGS. The CDR3 runs 13 residues. The CDR3: CALGELRTDKLIF. Here the CDR3 DNA reads TGTGCTCTCGGGGAACTTCGTACCGATAAACTCATCTTT.

There are a few counts of this clone. The protein given by TCRdb reflects a much larger clone and differs at residue 5 from this DNA's translation, likely from a read error; the protein shown is the DNA's translation. The V call is TRDV2, the J call TRDJ3, with TRDD3 as a possible D gene (6 bases). Trimming removed 3 bases at V and 0 bases at J, with 8 bases between. Germline CDR1 is GEAIGNYY and CDR2 is EKD. The CDR3 contains 16 residues. The CDR3 DNA reads as TGTGCCTGTGACCGGGGGAGCTCCTGGGACACCCGACAGATGTTTTTC. This gives the protein CACDRGSSWDTRQMFF.

This clone has only a few counts. This likely reflects a read error, since a far larger clone is one base away. The rearrangement uses TRAV14/DV4 and TRDJ1, with 9 bases aligning to TRDD3. Germline lookup yields CDR1 TSDPSYG and CDR2 QGSYDQQN (reference sequence). Germline trimming cut 4 bases from V and 6 bases from J; bases unmatched to any gene: 6. There are 14 residues in the CDR3. Here the CDR3 DNA reads TGTGCAATGAGAGGGGGATACGTGTCCAATAAACTCATCTTT. This translates into CAMRGGYVSNKLIF.

Concerning this clone itself: This likely came from a read error, as a far larger clone is one base away. The sample contains more than one DNA sequence encoding this CDR3. The chain has TRDV2 and TRDJ1, with TRDD3 matching 9 bases. The CDR3 consists of 15 residues. Germline V CDR1 and CDR2: GEAIGNYY, EKD. CDR3 bases: TGTGCATGTGACAAGCCGGGGGATACCACCGATAAACTCATCTTT. This gives the protein CACDKPGDTTDKLIF.

This clone turned up a few times. A far larger clone is one nucleotide away, so this likely arose from a read error. The same CDR3 is also encoded by other DNA sequences in this sample. The chain uses TRDV1 and TRDJ1; possible D gene TRDD3, 6 bases. CDR1 is TSWWSYY, CDR2 QGS, per germline. CDR3 size: 15 residues. The CDR3 region is CALGERGGYTDKLIF. The CDR3 nucleotides are TGTGCTCTGGGGGAACGGGGAGGGTACACCGATAAACTCATCTTT.

As for this clone: The protein held in TCRdb is that of a much larger clone and does not match this DNA's translation at residue 18, likely because of a read error; the protein shown is translated from the DNA. At the DNA level, this CDR3 is encoded by other sequences in the same sample as well. The J gene is TRDJ3, the V gene TRDV2, with 12 positions matching TRDD3. Germline V CDR1 and CDR2: GEAIGNYY, EKD. This CDR3 is built from 20 residues. The CDR3 DNA reads TGTGCCTGTGACACCGACTGGGGGATACCCTACTCCTGGGACACCCGACAGATATTTTTC. As protein: CACDTDWGIPYSWDTRQIFF.

This clone ranks as hyperexpanded. Other DNA sequences in the same sample also yield this CDR3. The gene calls are TRDV2 and TRDJ3, with 9 bases that match TRDD3. The V segment lost 0 bases and the J segment 0 bases; nucleotides outside the gene matches: 2. This CDR3 has 18 amino acids. The germline V gene has CDR1 GEAIGNYY and CDR2 EKD. CDR3 nucleotides: TGTGCCTGTGACACCTACTGGGGGAGCTCCTGGGACACCCGACAGATGTTTTTC. Its translation: CACDTYWGSSWDTRQMFF.

Notes on this clone: A far bigger clonotype differs at one base, so this is likely a read error. Other DNA sequences in the sample encode the same CDR3. J is TRDJ1 and V is TRDV1; TRDD3 matches at 7 bases. Per the germline V gene, CDR1 is TSWWSYY and CDR2 is QGS. The CDR3 runs 17 residues. The junction had 17 bases not matched to a gene; V was cut back by 3 bases and J by 7 bases. CDR3 region: CALGEKGNWGLLFKLIF. In DNA form, the CDR3 reads TGTGCTCTTGGGGAGAAGGGGAACTGGGGTCTTCTGTTTAAACTCATCTTT.

This clone was counted a few times. Because the CDR3's place on the DNA is in doubt, the DNA is left out and the CDR3 is given as listed by TCRdb. V gene TRAV29/DV5 combines with J gene TRDJ2; TRDD3 is taken as the D call from the table, unchecked against the DNA. Germline V gives CDR1 NSMFDY, CDR2 ISSIKDK. Both ends counted, the CDR3 spans 17 residues. CDR3 sequence: CSVLLCSKTGETAQLFF.

As concerns this clone: This sequence is one base from a far larger clone and is likely a read error. The chain recombines TRDV1 with TRDJ1, with TRDD3 matching 7 bases. The germline V gene has CDR1 TSWWSYY and CDR2 QGS. There are 22 residues in the CDR3. As DNA, the CDR3 is TGTGCTCTTGGGGAAGACTCAGCACGCGAGGCCTCGGGGGATTATTACACCGATAAACGCATCTTT. Residues: CALGEDSAREASGDYYTDKRIF.

This clone was counted a few times. A far larger clone lies a single base away; this is likely a read error. The J gene is TRDJ1, the V gene TRDV1, with D possibly matching TRDD3 (7 bases). Germline V gene lookup returns CDR1 TSWWSYY and CDR2 QGS. The length of the CDR3 is 17 residues. V lost 3 bases and J lost 7, with 24 bases in between. The chain's CDR3 is CALGEKGNWGLPFKLIF. The DNA of the CDR3 is TGTGCTCTTGGGGAGAAGGGGAACTGGGGTCTTCCTTTTAAACTCATCTTT.

Points on this clone: This probably arose from a read error, given a far larger clone one base away. This sequence joins TRDV1 and TRDJ3; the match to TRDD3 covers 10 bases. CDR3 size: 22 residues. Germline CDR1 is TSWWSYY and CDR2 is QGS. This chain's CDR3 is CALGERAPGGIRSSWDPRQMFF. The CDR3 nucleotides read TGTGCTCTTGGGGAAAGGGCCCCCGGGGGGATACGAAGCTCCTGGGACCCCCGACAGATGTTTTTC.

About this clone itself: A far bigger clonotype differs at one base, so this is likely a read error. The sample holds other DNA sequences that translate to the same CDR3. The V call is TRAV29/DV5, the J call TRDJ2; D is perhaps TRDD3 (5 bases). The CDR3 covers 14 residues. The germline V and J ends were trimmed by 0 bases and 2 bases, with 8 bases remaining between them. Germline CDR1 is NSMFDY and CDR2 is ISSIKDK. CDR3 region: CAASGGALTAQLFF. The CDR3 region has the DNA TGTGCAGCAAGCGGGGGAGCGTTGACAGCACAACTCTTCTTT.

The rearrangement joins TRAV29/DV5 to TRDJ3, with 10 bases that match TRDD3. After removal of 4 bases from V and 0 bases from J, the junction contained 10 bases not matched to a gene. Germline CDR1 and CDR2: NSMFDY and ISSIKDK. This CDR3 contains 19 residues. This chain's CDR3 is CAAASPTGGSSWDTRQMFF. In DNA form, the CDR3 reads TGTGCAGCAGCCTCTCCTACTGGGGGATCCTCCTGGGACACCCGACAGATGTTTTTC.

Remarks on this clone: A single base is all that separates this from a far larger clone, so a read error is likely. This same CDR3 is encoded by further DNA sequences in the sample. The chain couples TRAV38-2/DV8 to TRDJ2; D might be TRDD3 (6 bases). Trimming removed 0 bases from V and 9 bases from J, with 9 bases in between. CDR3 length equals 13 residues. Germline-derived CDR1 and CDR2 are TSESDYY and QEAYKQQN. CDR3 bases: TGTGCTTATAGGAGCGGGGGATCAACACAACTCTTCTTT. This translates into CAYRSGGSTQLFF.